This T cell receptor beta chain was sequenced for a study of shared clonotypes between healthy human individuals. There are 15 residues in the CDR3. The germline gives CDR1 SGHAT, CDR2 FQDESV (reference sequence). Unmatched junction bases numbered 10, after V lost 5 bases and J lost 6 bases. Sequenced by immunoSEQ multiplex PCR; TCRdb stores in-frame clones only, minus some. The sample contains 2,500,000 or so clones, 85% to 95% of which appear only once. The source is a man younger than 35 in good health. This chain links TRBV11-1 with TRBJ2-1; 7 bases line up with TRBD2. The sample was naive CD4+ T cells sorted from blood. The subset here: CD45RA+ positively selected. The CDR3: CASSPRLAGSNEQFF. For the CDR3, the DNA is TGTGCCAGCAGCCCCCGACTAGCTGGGTCCAATGAGCAGTTCTTC.